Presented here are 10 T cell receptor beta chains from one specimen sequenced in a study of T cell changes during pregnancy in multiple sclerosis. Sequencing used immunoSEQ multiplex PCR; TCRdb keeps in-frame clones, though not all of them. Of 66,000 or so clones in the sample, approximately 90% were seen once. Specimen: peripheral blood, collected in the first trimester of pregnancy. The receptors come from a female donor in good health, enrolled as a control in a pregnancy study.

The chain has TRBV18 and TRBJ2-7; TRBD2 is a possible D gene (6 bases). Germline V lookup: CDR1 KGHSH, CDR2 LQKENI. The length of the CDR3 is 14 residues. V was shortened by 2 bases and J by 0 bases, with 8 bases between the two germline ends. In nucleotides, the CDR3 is TGTGCCAGCTCACCAGGCGGGGCCTCCTACGAGCAGTACTTC. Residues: CASSPGGASYEQYF. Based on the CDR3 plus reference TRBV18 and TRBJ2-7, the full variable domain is NAGVMQNPRHLVRRRGQEARLRCSPMKGHSHVYWYRQLPEEGLKFMVYLQKENIIDESGMPKERFSAEFPKEGPSILRIQQVVRGDSAAYFCASSPGGASYEQYFGPGTRLTVT.

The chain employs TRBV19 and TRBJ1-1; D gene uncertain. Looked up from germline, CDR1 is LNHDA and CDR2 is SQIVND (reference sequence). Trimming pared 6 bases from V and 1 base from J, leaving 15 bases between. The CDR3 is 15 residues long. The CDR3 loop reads CASSLSGLPNTEAFF. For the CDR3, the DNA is TGTGCCAGTAGCCTCTCAGGACTGCCGAACACTGAAGCTTTCTTT. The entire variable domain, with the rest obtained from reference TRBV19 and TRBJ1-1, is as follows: DGGITQSPKYLFRKEGQNVTLSCEQNLNHDAMYWYRQDPGQGLRLIYYSQIVNDFQKGDIAEGYSVSREKKESFPLTVTSAQKNPTAFYLCASSLSGLPNTEAFFGQGTRLTVV.

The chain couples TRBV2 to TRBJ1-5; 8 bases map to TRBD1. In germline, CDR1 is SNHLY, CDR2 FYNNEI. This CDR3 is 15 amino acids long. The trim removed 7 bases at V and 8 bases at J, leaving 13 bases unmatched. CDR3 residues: CASTGTGFGGEPQHF. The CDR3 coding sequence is TGTGCCAGCACCGGGACAGGCTTCGGAGGGGAGCCCCAGCATTTT.

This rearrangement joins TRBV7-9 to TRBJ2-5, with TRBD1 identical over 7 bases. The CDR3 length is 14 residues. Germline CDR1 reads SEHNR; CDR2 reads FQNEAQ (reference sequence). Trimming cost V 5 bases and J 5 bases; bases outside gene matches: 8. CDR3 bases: TGTGCCAGCAGCGGCACAGGGGAACGGGAGACCCAGTACTTC. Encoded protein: CASSGTGERETQYF.

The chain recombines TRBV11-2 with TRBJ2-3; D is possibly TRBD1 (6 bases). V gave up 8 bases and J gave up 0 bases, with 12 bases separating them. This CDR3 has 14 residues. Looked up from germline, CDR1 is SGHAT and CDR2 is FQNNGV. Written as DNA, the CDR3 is TGTGCCAGCCGAGGGGGAATAAGCACAGATACGCAGTATTTT. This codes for CASRGGISTDTQYF.

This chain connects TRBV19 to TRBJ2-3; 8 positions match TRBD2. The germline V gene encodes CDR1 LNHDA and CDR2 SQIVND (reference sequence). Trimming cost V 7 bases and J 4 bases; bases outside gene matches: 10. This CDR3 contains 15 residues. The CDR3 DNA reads TGTGCCAGTACCCAAATAGCGGGGCGATCAGATACGCAGTATTTT. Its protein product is CASTQIAGRSDTQYF.

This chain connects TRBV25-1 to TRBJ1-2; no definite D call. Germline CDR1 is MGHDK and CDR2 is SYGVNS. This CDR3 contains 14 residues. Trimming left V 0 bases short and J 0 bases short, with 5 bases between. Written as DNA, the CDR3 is TGTGCCAGCAGTGAATATGGGCCTAACTATGGCTACACCTTC. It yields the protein CASSEYGPNYGYTF.

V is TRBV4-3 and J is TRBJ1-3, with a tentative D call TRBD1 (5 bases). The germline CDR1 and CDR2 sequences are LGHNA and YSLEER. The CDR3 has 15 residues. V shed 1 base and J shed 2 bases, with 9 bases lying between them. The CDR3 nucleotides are TGCGCCAGCAGCCAAGGCGGGGCTCCTGGAAACACCATATATTTT. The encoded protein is CASSQGGAPGNTIYF.

CDR3 amino acids: CASSVGGGAWTGELFF. As DNA, the CDR3 is TGTGCCAGCAGCGTAGGCGGGGGGGCGTGGACCGGGGAGCTGTTTTTT. The V and J genes are TRBV9 and TRBJ2-2; 9 bases map to TRBD2. CDR1 is SGDLS, CDR2 YYNGEE, per germline. This CDR3 region has 16 residues. V gave up 0 bases and J gave up 5 bases; unmatched junction bases: 5.

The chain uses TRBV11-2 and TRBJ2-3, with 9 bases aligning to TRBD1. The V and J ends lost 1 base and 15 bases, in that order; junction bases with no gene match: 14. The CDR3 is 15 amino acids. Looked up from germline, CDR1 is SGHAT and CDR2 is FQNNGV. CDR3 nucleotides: TGTGCCAGCAGCTTAGGACAGGGGGGAAGTGAGGCGGGATATTTT. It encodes CASSLGQGGSEAGYF.